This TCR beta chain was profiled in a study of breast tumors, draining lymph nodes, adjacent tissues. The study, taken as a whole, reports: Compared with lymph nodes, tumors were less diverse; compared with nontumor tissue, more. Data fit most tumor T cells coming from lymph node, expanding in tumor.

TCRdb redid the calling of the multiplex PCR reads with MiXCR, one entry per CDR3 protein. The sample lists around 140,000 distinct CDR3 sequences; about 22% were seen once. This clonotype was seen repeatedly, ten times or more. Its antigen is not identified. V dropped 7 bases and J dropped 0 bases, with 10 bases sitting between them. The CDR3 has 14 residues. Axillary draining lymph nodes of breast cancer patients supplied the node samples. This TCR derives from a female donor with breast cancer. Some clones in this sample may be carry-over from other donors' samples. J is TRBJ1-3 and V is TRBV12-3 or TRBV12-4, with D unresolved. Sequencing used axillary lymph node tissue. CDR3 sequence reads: CASTRSSSGNTIYF. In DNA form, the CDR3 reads TGTGCCAGCACCCGGAGTTCCTCTGGAAACACCATATATTTT.